These 28 T cell receptor beta chains came from one sample sequenced in a study of blood T cell repertoires in COVID-19. Measured with immunoSEQ multiplex PCR; TCRdb has only the in-frame clones, and not every one. The sample gives 110,000 to 150,000 clones, about 80% of which show up once; approximately 6% is in the top ten. Sequenced sample: PBMCs or T cells enriched from blood (not recorded which). These receptors came from a woman between 45 and 60 years old who had recovered from COVID-19.

This rearrangement joins TRBV28 to TRBJ2-2; D perhaps matches TRBD2 (5 bases). With 7 bases removed from V and 5 bases from J, the gap between germline ends came to 11 bases. Germline V CDR1 and CDR2: MDHEN, SYDVKM. This CDR3 comprises 13 residues. CDR3 in amino acids: CASTGRETGELFF. The CDR3 DNA follows: TGTGCCAGCACCGGAAGGGAGACCGGGGAGCTGTTTTTT.

The J gene is TRBJ2-1, the V gene TRBV6-6, with TRBD2 identical over 15 bases. This CDR3 has 15 residues. Germline CDR1 MNHNY, CDR2 SVGAGI (reference sequence). Trimming at V came to 2 bases and at J to 7 bases, leaving 0 bases not matched to a gene. The CDR3: CASSYGTSGGNEQFF. The CDR3 DNA follows: TGTGCCAGCAGTTACGGGACTAGCGGGGGGAATGAGCAGTTCTTC.

The V call is TRBV2, the J call TRBJ2-3; 10 bases line up with TRBD1. Germline trimming cut 6 bases from V and 4 bases from J; bases unmatched to any gene: 7. This CDR3 is 15 amino acids long. The germline V gene encodes CDR1 SNHLY and CDR2 FYNNEI. Here the CDR3 reads CASRQPGQGSDTQYF. The CDR3 nucleotides are TGTGCCAGCAGGCAACCGGGACAGGGGTCAGATACGCAGTATTTT.

The V gene is TRBV7-9, the J gene TRBJ1-1; unclear D gene. Trimming shortened V by 3 bases and J by 3 bases, and 14 bases separated the two germline ends. Germline V gives CDR1 SEHNR, CDR2 FQNEAQ (reference sequence). This CDR3 is 15 amino acids long. The CDR3 DNA reads as TGTGCCAGCAGCTTTTCGGCGGGGTTGGACACTGAAGCTTTCTTT. It specifies CASSFSAGLDTEAFF.

This clone was detected a few times. Written as DNA, the CDR3 is TGTGCCAGCAGCTCATTGAGACAGGGACAGCCCCAGCATTTT. This sequence encodes CASSSLRQGQPQHF. This chain connects TRBV3-1 (or the pseudogene TRBV3-2) to TRBJ1-5; 7 nucleotides line up with TRBD1. J gave up 7 bases and V 5 bases, and 8 bases lay outside the gene matches. Germline-derived CDR1 and CDR2 are LGHDT and YNNKEL (reference sequence). The CDR3 runs 14 residues.

The chain links TRBV2 to TRBJ2-5; TRBD1 matches 9 bases. This CDR3 is built from 13 residues. V gave up 4 bases and J gave up 6 bases; unmatched junction bases: 3. Germline values: CDR1 SNHLY, CDR2 FYNNEI. The DNA of the CDR3 is TGTGCCAGCAGTGGGGGACAGGGAAAGACCCAGTACTTC. Amino acid sequence: CASSGGQGKTQYF. The whole variable domain, filled in from reference TRBV2 and TRBJ2-5, reads EPEVTQTPSHQVTQMGQEVILRCVPISNHLYFYWYRQILGQKVEFLVSFYNNEISEKSEIFDDQFSVERPDGSNFTLKIRSTKLEDSAMYFCASSGGQGKTQYFGPGTRLLVL.

This chain connects TRBV4-1 to TRBJ2-6; D is possibly TRBD1 (6 bases). The V and J ends lost 2 bases and 1 base respectively, with 15 bases between them. The CDR3 consists of 18 residues. The V gene's germline CDR1 is MGHRA and CDR2 YSYEKL. The DNA of the CDR3 is TGCGCCAGCAGCCAACCCGACAAGGGGGTATCTGGGGCCAACGTCCTGACTTTC. Translating it yields CASSQPDKGVSGANVLTF.

The chain couples TRBV6-5 to TRBJ1-1; tentative D call: TRBD1 (6 bases). CDR1 is MNHEY, CDR2 SVGAGI, per germline. V lost 2 bases, J lost 10 bases, and 8 bases lay in between. The CDR3 length is 11 residues. The CDR3 is CASSYGRGAFF. The CDR3 DNA reads as TGTGCCAGCAGTTACGGCAGGGGAGCTTTCTTT.

The sample holds many counts of this clone. V usage is TRBV4-1 and J usage is TRBJ1-1; no definite D call. The CDR3 sequence is 13 residues long. V shed 2 bases and J shed 0 bases, with 4 bases lying between them. From germline, CDR1 is MGHRA and CDR2 YSYEKL. The CDR3 region has the DNA TGCGCCAGCAGCCAATATCTGAACACTGAAGCTTTCTTT. Protein sequence: CASSQYLNTEAFF.

This clone was recorded only once. The chain couples TRBV24-1 to TRBJ1-5; perhaps TRBD1 as D (5 bases). This CDR3 is 13 amino acids long. The germline CDR1 and CDR2 sequences are KGHDR and SFDVKD. Between the trimmed V and J ends, which lost 4 bases and 4 bases, there was a span of 7 bases. CDR3 nucleotide sequence: TGTGCCACCAGTGAAGGGACTAATCAGCCCCAGCATTTT. It encodes CATSEGTNQPQHF.

This chain joins TRBV29-1 and TRBJ1-1, with TRBD1 matching 7 bases. This CDR3 spans 12 amino acids. With V trimmed by 7 bases and J by 7 bases, 9 bases remained unmatched. Germline assignment: CDR1 SQVTM and CDR2 ANQGSEA. The CDR3 nucleotides are TGCAGCGCCCTACGACAGGGACTTGAAGCTTTCTTT. Translated, it gives CSALRQGLEAFF.

V gene TRBV19 combines with J gene TRBJ1-5; the match to TRBD1 covers 7 bases. Germline V gene lookup returns CDR1 LNHDA and CDR2 SQIVND (reference sequence). CDR3 length: 15 residues. After removal of 9 bases from V and 3 bases from J, the junction contained 11 bases not matched to a gene. The CDR3: CASSSRGGLNQPQHF. CDR3 nucleotide sequence: TGTGCCAGCTCCAGTCGAGGGGGCCTCAATCAGCCCCAGCATTTT.

The rearrangement links TRBV4-2 to TRBJ2-3; 13 bases fit TRBD2. Germline V lookup: CDR1 LGHNA, CDR2 YNFKEQ. Unmatched junction bases numbered 19, after V lost 0 bases and J lost 1 base. The CDR3 consists of 23 residues. The CDR3 bases are TGTGCCAGCAGCCAAGATCGGACCAGGGGACTAGCGGGATTAAATGGGGGCACAGATACGCAGTATTTT. Protein sequence: CASSQDRTRGLAGLNGGTDTQYF.

V and J are TRBV15 and TRBJ1-2; perhaps TRBD1 as D (5 bases). This CDR3 region has 14 residues. V was cut by 9 bases and J by 2 bases, with 16 bases left in between. Looked up from germline, CDR1 is LNHNV and CDR2 is YYDKDF (reference sequence). CDR3 in amino acids: CATRKDRSNYGYTF. Written as DNA, the CDR3 is TGTGCCACTAGGAAAGACAGATCGAACTATGGCTACACCTTC.

The chain employs TRBV4-2 and TRBJ1-1, with 10 positions matching TRBD1. The trim removed 6 bases at V and 11 bases at J, leaving 9 bases unmatched. The CDR3 spans 13 residues. Germline V gene data show CDR1 as LGHNA and CDR2 as YNFKEQ. Here the CDR3 DNA reads TGTGCCAGCAGTCAGACAGGGGGCGAGTACGCTTTCTTT. Translating gives CASSQTGGEYAFF.

This clone appeared a single time. The chain combines TRBV7-3 with TRBJ2-2, with a tentative D call TRBD1 (5 bases). V was trimmed by 3 bases and J by 0 bases, leaving 8 bases between them. This CDR3 has 15 amino acids. CDR1 SGHTA and CDR2 FQGTGA come from the germline V gene. CDR3 DNA: TGTGCCAGCAGCTTCGGACATTCGAACACCGGGGAGCTGTTTTTT. This encodes CASSFGHSNTGELFF.

The chain joins TRBV19 to TRBJ1-1; possibly TRBD1 for D (6 bases). The CDR3 runs 15 residues. CDR1 LNHDA and CDR2 SQIVND come from the germline V gene (reference sequence). V was pared by 1 base and J by 4 bases, with 13 bases between. The CDR3 here is CASSIGYRAPTEAFF. The CDR3 nucleotides read TGTGCCAGTAGTATAGGGTACAGGGCCCCCACTGAAGCTTTCTTT.

The DNA of the CDR3 is TGTGCCAGCAGTTTAGTCACAGCGGGGGAGCAGTACTTC. This gives the protein CASSLVTAGEQYF. The V gene is TRBV27, the J gene TRBJ2-7; 7 bases agree with TRBD2. V lost 2 bases, J lost 7 bases, and 5 bases stayed unmatched. CDR3 length: 13 amino acids. Germline values: CDR1 MNHEY, CDR2 SMNVEV (reference sequence).

This chain uses TRBV6-5 with TRBJ2-5, with TRBD2 as a possible D gene (5 bases). The CDR3 runs 13 residues. Between the trimmed V and J ends, which lost 2 bases and 4 bases, there was a span of 8 bases. Germline V CDR1 and CDR2: MNHEY, SVGAGI. The CDR3 spells CASSYGGLETQYF. As DNA, the CDR3 is TGTGCCAGCAGTTACGGCGGGCTAGAGACCCAGTACTTC.

CDR3 bases: TGTGCCAGCAGTTACGGGGGAGGTCCCTACGAGCAGTACGTC. Translated, it gives CASSYGGGPYEQYV. The chain is built from TRBV6-2 or TRBV6-3 and TRBJ2-7; D is possibly TRBD2 (6 bases). The germline V gene has CDR1 MNHEY and CDR2 SVGEGT. V was cut by 2 bases and J by 2 bases, with 10 bases left in between. The CDR3 length is 14 residues.

The rearrangement uses TRBV10-3 and TRBJ1-5; TRBD1 is a possible D gene (6 bases). The germline V gene encodes CDR1 ENHRY and CDR2 SYGVKD. V was shortened by 6 bases and J by 3 bases, with 15 bases between the two germline ends. The CDR3 sequence is 15 residues long. The CDR3 reads CAISATGSPNQPQHF. The CDR3 region has the DNA TGTGCCATCAGCGCTACAGGGTCCCCCAATCAGCCCCAGCATTTT.

J is TRBJ1-2 and V is TRBV2; the D is unclear. Trimming took 2 bases from V and 3 from J, leaving 13 bases between them. CDR1 SNHLY and CDR2 FYNNEI come from the germline V gene. CDR3 size: 15 residues. CDR3: CASSEFLRGDYGYTF. CDR3 nucleotides: TGTGCCAGCAGTGAATTTCTGCGGGGAGACTATGGCTACACCTTC.

This clone was found a few times. CDR3 sequence: CASSLGRPNYGYTF. DNA of the CDR3: TGTGCCAGCAGTTTGGGGAGACCTAACTATGGCTACACCTTC. V and J are TRBV27 and TRBJ1-2, with D unclear. Looked up from germline, CDR1 is MNHEY and CDR2 is SMNVEV (reference sequence). The CDR3 consists of 14 residues. Trimming took 3 bases from V and 0 from J, leaving 8 bases between them.

CDR3 region: CASSPLGGINAFF. CDR3 DNA: TGTGCCAGCAGCCCCCTGGGGGGGATCAATGCTTTCTTT. This sequence joins TRBV9 and TRBJ1-1; D is possibly TRBD1 (5 bases). The germline gives CDR1 SGDLS, CDR2 YYNGEE. The ends were cut back, 4 bases at V and 11 bases at J, with 18 bases in the middle. The CDR3 runs to 13 residues.

The genes are TRBV2 and TRBJ1-1; D unresolved. V gave up 5 bases and J gave up 7 bases, with 8 bases separating them. CDR1 SNHLY and CDR2 FYNNEI come from the germline V gene. This CDR3 comprises 11 residues. CDR3 bases: TGTGCCAGCAGTCCTGAGTTTGAAGCTTTCTTT. Its translation is CASSPEFEAFF.

This clone was picked up a small number of times. This chain connects TRBV2 to TRBJ1-5; TRBD1 aligns across 10 bases. Losses at the gene ends were 7 bases for V and 1 base for J; bases not matched to a gene: 4. The CDR3 length is 15 residues. CDR1 and CDR2 from the germline V gene are SNHLY and FYNNEI. In DNA, the CDR3 is TGTGCCAGCACCGGGGACAGGGGCAGCAATCAGCCCCAGCATTTT. Its protein product is CASTGDRGSNQPQHF.

V is TRBV14 and J is TRBJ2-5; 7 bases are shared with TRBD1. Germline-derived CDR1 and CDR2 are SGHDN and FVKESK. The V segment lost 4 bases and the J segment 2 bases; nucleotides outside the gene matches: 16. The CDR3 sequence is 18 residues long. Here the CDR3 DNA reads TGTGCCAGCAGCCGACGACAGGGTTCTCTCGGCTATCAAGAGACCCAGTACTTC. Amino acids: CASSRRQGSLGYQETQYF.

This clone appeared once. The rearrangement joins TRBV2 to TRBJ2-3; 10 positions match TRBD2. Germline V lookup: CDR1 SNHLY, CDR2 FYNNEI. With V trimmed by 5 bases and J by 1 base, 6 bases remained unmatched. The CDR3 sequence is 16 residues long. CDR3 bases: TGTGCCAGCAGTATCCCTAGCGGGGGCGGCACAGATACGCAGTATTTT. Its translation: CASSIPSGGGTDTQYF.